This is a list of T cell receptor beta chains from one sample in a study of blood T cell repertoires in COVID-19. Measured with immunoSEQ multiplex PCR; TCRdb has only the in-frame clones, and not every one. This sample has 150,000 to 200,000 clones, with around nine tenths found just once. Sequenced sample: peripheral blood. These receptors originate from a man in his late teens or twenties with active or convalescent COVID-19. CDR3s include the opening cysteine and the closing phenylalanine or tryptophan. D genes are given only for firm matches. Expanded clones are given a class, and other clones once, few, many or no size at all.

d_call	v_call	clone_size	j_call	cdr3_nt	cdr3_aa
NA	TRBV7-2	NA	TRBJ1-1	TGTGCCAGCAGTCCCCGTCTTATATCCACTGAAGCTTTCTTT	CASSPRLISTEAFF
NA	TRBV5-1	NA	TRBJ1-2	TGCGCCAGCAGCTTTTTCCCTTCCTATGGCTACACCTTC	CASSFFPSYGYTF
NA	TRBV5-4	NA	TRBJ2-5	TGTGCCAGCAGCCCCGTCGACCAAGAGACCCAGTACTTC	CASSPVDQETQYF
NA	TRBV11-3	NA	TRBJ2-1	TGTGCCAGCAGCTTAGTCTTTAGGGGGGGCTCCTACAATGAGCAGTTCTTC	CASSLVFRGGSYNEQFF
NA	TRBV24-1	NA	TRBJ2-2	TGTGCCACCAGTGAGCGAGCTATGAACACCGGGGAGCTGTTTTTT	CATSERAMNTGELFF
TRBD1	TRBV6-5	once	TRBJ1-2	TGTGCCAGCAATACCCTCATTCAGGGGGCTCAGGGCTACACCTTC	CASNTLIQGAQGYTF
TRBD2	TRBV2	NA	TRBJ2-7	TGTGCCAGCAGTGAAGCGCCACCGGGACTAGTTGGCTACGAGCAGTACTTC	CASSEAPPGLVGYEQYF
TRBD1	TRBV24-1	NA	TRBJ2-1	TGTGCCACCAGTGATTGGCAGGGGGCTAACAATGAGCAGTTCTTC	CATSDWQGANNEQFF
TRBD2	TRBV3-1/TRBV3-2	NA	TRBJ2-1	TGTGCCAGCAGCCCCTTAGCGGGGGGGATACACAATGAGCAGTTCTTC	CASSPLAGGIHNEQFF
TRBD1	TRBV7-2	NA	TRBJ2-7	TGTGCCAGCAGCTTAGAACAGGGGTGGTACGAGCAGTACTTC	CASSLEQGWYEQYF
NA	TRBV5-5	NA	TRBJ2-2	TGTGCCAGCAGCGTCGACAGGCCCACCGGGGAGCTGTTTTTT	CASSVDRPTGELFF
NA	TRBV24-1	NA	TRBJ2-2	TGTGCCACCGGGGGGGCCCCCAAAGTGAACACCGGGGAGCTGTTTTTT	CATGGAPKVNTGELFF
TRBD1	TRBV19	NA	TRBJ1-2	TGTGCCAGTAGTATAACGACAGGGGAGAGCTATGGCTACACCTTC	CASSITTGESYGYTF
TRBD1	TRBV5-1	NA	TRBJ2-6	TGCGCCAGCAGCTCTAGGACAGGGACCGGGGCCAACGTCCTGACTTTC	CASSSRTGTGANVLTF
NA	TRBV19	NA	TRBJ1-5	TGTGCCAGTAGTATGGGAGGGGTCCTATTTTTTTATCAGCCCCAGCATTTT	CASSMGGVLFFYQPQHF
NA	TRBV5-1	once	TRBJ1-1	TGCGCCAGCAGCTTGGTTCAGGGCGGCGGAACTGAAGCTTTCTTT	CASSLVQGGGTEAFF
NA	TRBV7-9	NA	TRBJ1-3	TGTGCCAGCACCGTTGAGGGAAACACCATATATTTT	CASTVEGNTIYF
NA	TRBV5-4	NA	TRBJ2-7	TGTGCCAGCAGCCCCGCCGGGTACGCAGCCTACGAGCAGTACTTC	CASSPAGYAAYEQYF
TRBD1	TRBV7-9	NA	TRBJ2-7	TGTGCCAGCAGCTTATACGACAGGGGGCTTGGCGAGCAGTACTTC	CASSLYDRGLGEQYF
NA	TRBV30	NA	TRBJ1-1	TGTGCCTGGAGTGTACCGGCAGGGGCGGGTCGCTCAGCTTTCTTT	CAWSVPAGAGRSAFF
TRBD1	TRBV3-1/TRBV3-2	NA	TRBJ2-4	TGTGCCAGCAGCACGGGACAGGGGGAAAACATTCAGTACTTC	CASSTGQGENIQYF
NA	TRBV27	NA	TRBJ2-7	TGTGCCAGCAAACCCTTCGCCCCACAATACTACGAGCAGTACTTC	CASKPFAPQYYEQYF
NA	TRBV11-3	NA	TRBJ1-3	TGTGCCAGCAGCTCCAGGGAGGTAGTGGCTGGAAACACCATATATTTT	CASSSREVVAGNTIYF
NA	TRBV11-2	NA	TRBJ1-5	TGTGCCAGCAGCTTAGGAGAAGATCAGCCCCAGCATTTT	CASSLGEDQPQHF
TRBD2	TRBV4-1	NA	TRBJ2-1	TGCGCCAGCAGCCAAGCCTTTGCTAGCGGATTAACCTACAATGAGCAGTTCTTC	CASSQAFASGLTYNEQFF